These T cell receptor beta chains were read from a single sample in a study of CD8 T cells in Susac syndrome. TCRdb independently ran MiXCR on the immunoSEQ multiplex PCR reads; one entry per CDR3 protein. This table holds around 300,000 distinct CDR3 sequences, approximately 90% found once. Sequencing input: CD4+ T cells from PBMCs. Every receptor here comes from a human donor with multiple sclerosis. The CDR3 runs from the conserved cysteine through the conserved F or W.

TRBV5-1 | CASSLNQGSNYGYTF
TRBV6-2/TRBV6-3 | CASSYSFSRDEQYF
TRBV20-1 | CSASRDRTTEAFF
TRBV7-8 | CASSTTLSGNTIYF
TRBV19 | CASSIAVDPSLQVVAFF
TRBV6-2/TRBV6-3 | CASSYASHKTEQFF
TRBV7-9 | CASSSRDQPQHF
TRBV7-3 | CASSLTGGRETQYF
TRBV7-9 | CASSRSRGYGSDTQYF
TRBV7-8 | CASSFNRGANDDTQYF
TRBV20-1 | CSGLGEATWADTQYF
TRBV11-2 | CASSFDSGGAAIVFF
TRBV12-3/TRBV12-4 | CASSARTFSPLHF
TRBV3-1 | CASSQASRGVTGELFF
TRBV7-2 | CASRVPNTGELFF
TRBV3-1 | CASSQDQATVEAFF
TRBV20-1 | CSADGNGNEQFF
TRBV7-9 | CASDQTGRRNEQYF
TRBV19 | CASSRTTGHYQETQYF
TRBV12-5 | CASGSGQGLPQFF
TRBV18 | CASSPTSGRVYNEQFF
TRBV18 | CASSPSDGNTIYF
TRBV5-1 | CASSLATGNTEAFF
TRBV4-1 | CASSQTTGTSSPSHEQFF
TRBV5-8 | CASSFNYEQYF
TRBV20-1 | CSARGRETSGGGGTQYF
TRBV29-1 | CSALGTGSNEKLFF
TRBV24-1 | CATSEGLAGGNEQFF
TRBV2 | CASSVGREAFF
TRBV18 | CASSSETTNSPLHF
TRBV24-1 | CATSGQGYNYGYTF
TRBV23-1 | CASSQSASPQFF
TRBV5-4 | CASSSQRGSANTGELFF
TRBV2 | CASSQRRGYPSYNEQFF
TRBV7-8 | CASRQGGTVGETQYF
TRBV6-5 | CASSLGPSYEQYF
TRBV20-1 | CSARDLVLAGYSYNEQFF
TRBV7-2 | CASSSPDRLKSYLEQYF
TRBV5-1 | CASSLLQGYNSPLHF
TRBV3-1 | CASSQDMGPERGYTF
TRBV4-3 | CASSRRSRTDTQYF
TRBV15 | CATSGGQNYGYTF
TRBV6-2/TRBV6-3 | CASSLPSGSREQFF
TRBV7-9 | CASSLPVTTNEKLFF
TRBV2 | CASNTIGVNQPQHF
TRBV7-3 | CASSYARGTGEAFF
TRBV5-1 | CASSEGFSGNTIYF
TRBV20-1 | CSAGTGNTIYF
TRBV7-3 | CASSSQGQDRDTQYF
TRBV5-1 | CASSLHRATDTQYF
TRBV7-8 | CASSLVAWRGGGRDYNEQFF
TRBV11-2 | CASSLDSGQGRPGIF
TRBV29-1 | CSVDSREAQYF
TRBV29-1 | CSVEGSGGGTDTQYF
TRBV7-8 | CASSLAHTPGNTIYF
TRBV7-2 | CASGSRTGGEKLFF
TRBV11-2 | CASSLGVSSGNGYTF
TRBV10-1 | CASSESRGETQYF
TRBV2 | CASSERALNGGPGYTF
TRBV20-1 | CSLVRAPGSGEQYF